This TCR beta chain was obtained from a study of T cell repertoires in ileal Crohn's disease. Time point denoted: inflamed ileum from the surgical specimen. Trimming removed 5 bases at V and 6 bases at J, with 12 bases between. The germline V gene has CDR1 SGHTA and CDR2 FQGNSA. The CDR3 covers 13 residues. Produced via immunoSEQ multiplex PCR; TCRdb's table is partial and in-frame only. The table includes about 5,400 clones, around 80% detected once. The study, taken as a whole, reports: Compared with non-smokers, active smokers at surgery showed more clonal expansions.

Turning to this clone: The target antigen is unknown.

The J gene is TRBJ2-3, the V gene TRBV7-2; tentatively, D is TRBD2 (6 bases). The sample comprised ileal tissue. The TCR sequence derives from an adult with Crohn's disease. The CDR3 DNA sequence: TGTGCCAGCAGCGTCACTAGCTTCGATACGCAGTATTTT. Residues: CASSVTSFDTQYF.